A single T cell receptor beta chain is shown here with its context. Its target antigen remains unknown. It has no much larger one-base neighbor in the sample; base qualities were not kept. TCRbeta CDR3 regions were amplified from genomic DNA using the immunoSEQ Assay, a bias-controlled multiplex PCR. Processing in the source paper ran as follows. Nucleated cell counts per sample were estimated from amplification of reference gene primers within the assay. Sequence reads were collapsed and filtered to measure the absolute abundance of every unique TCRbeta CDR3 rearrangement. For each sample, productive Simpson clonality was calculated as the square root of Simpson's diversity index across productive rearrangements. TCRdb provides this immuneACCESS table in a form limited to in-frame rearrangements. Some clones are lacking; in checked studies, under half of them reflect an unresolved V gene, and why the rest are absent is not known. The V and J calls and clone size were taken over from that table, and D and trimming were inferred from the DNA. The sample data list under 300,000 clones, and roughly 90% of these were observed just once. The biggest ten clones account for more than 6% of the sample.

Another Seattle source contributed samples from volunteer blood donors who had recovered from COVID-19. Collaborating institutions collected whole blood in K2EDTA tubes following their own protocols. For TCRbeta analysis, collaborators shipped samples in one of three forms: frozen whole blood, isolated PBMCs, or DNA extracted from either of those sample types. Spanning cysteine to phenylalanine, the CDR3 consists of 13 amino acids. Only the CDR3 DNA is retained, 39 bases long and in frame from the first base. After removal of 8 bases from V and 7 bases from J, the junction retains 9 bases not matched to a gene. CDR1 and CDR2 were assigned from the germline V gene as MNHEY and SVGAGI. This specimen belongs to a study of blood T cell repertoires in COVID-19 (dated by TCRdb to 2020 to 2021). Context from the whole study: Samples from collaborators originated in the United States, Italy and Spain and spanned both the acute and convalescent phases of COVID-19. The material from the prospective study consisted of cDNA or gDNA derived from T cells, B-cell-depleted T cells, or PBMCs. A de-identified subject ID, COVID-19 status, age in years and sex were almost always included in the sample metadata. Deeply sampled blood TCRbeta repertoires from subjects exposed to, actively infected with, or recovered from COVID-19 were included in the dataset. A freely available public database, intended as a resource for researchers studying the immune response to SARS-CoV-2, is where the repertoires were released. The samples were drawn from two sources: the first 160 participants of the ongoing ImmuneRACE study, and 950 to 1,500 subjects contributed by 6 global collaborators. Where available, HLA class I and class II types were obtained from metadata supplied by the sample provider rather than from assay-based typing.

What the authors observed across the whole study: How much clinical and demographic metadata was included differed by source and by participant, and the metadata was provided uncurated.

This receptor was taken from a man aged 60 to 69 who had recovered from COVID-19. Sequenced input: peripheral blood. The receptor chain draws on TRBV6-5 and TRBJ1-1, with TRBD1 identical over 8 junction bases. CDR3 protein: CASLGRGLGEAFF. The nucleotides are TGTGCCAGCTTGGGCAGGGGGCTCGGTGAAGCTTTCTTT.